Shown below are 16 T cell receptor beta chains from a single sample sequenced in a study of CD8 T cells in ankylosing spondylitis. TCRdb re-derived calls from the 5' RACE reads in MiXCR, one entry per CDR3 protein. The sample yields about 260,000 distinct CDR3 sequences, 15% to 25% seen once. The sequenced sample was blood, either unsorted or a sorted T cell fraction (not recorded which). These receptors were obtained from a male donor with ankylosing spondylitis or in good health (not recorded which).

The chain links TRBV12-3 or TRBV12-4 to TRBJ1-4, with D possibly matching TRBD1 (5 bases). This CDR3 has 15 amino acids. Trimming removed 7 bases at V and 0 bases at J, with 12 bases between. CDR3 sequence (DNA): TGTGCCAGCACCCCGGGGGTAGCAACTAATGAAAAACTGTTTTTT. Protein sequence: CASTPGVATNEKLFF.

This clonotype was counted a few times. V gene TRBV12-3 or TRBV12-4 combines with J gene TRBJ1-4; D is unclear. V was shortened by 0 bases and J by 8 bases, with 13 bases between the two germline ends. The CDR3 covers 15 residues. CDR3 protein: CASSLATGSSEKLFF. CDR3 coding DNA: TGTGCCAGCAGTTTAGCCACGGGGTCTTCAGAAAAACTGTTTTTT.

This clonotype occurred many times. J is TRBJ2-3 and V is TRBV20-1; D call uncertain. Germline V gene data show CDR1 as DFQATT and CDR2 as SNEGSKA (reference sequence). This CDR3 has 13 residues. V lost 3 bases and J lost 5, with 12 bases in between. In nucleotides, the CDR3 is TGCAGTGCTAGCGTCCGGAGAGGAGATACGCAGTATTTT. Amino acids: CSASVRRGDTQYF.

This clonotype was observed a handful of times. The chain carries TRBV20-1 and TRBJ1-1; 10 bases are a match to TRBD1. This CDR3 comprises 16 residues. Germline V gene lookup returns CDR1 DFQATT and CDR2 SNEGSKA (reference sequence). V lost 5 bases and J lost 2; bases outside the gene matches: 11. The CDR3 here is CSAPRGTGVENTEAFF. In nucleotides, the CDR3 is TGCAGTGCTCCCCGTGGGACAGGGGTGGAAAACACTGAAGCTTTCTTT.

This clonotype came up many times. V gene TRBV29-1 combines with J gene TRBJ1-2, with TRBD1 identical over 7 bases. This CDR3 contains 16 residues. Germline assignment: CDR1 SQVTM and CDR2 ANQGSEA. After removal of 3 bases from V and 4 bases from J, the junction contained 14 bases not matched to a gene. The CDR3: CSVDQTGSPLVYGYTF. The DNA for the CDR3 is TGCAGCGTTGACCAGACAGGGAGCCCTTTAGTCTATGGCTACACCTTC.

This clonotype has a handful of counts. The chain combines TRBV7-3 with TRBJ2-6, with a tentative D call TRBD1 (6 bases). The germline V and J ends were trimmed by 5 bases and 0 bases, with 11 bases remaining between them. From germline, CDR1 is SGHTA and CDR2 FQGTGA. The CDR3 runs 16 residues. This chain's CDR3 is CASSKGTISGANVLTF. The CDR3 DNA is TGTGCCAGCAGCAAAGGGACAATCTCTGGGGCCAACGTCCTGACTTTC.

This clonotype has a count of ten or more. The CDR3 loop is CASSLGSTYEQYV. CDR3 coding DNA: TGTGCCAGCAGCTTAGGCTCTACCTACGAGCAGTACGTC. The chain is built from TRBV7-8 and TRBJ2-7; D is unclear. V dropped 1 base and J dropped 2 bases, with 6 bases sitting between them. Germline values: CDR1 SGHVS, CDR2 FQNEAQ. The CDR3 loop spans 13 amino acids.

The chain couples TRBV5-1 to TRBJ2-5; maybe TRBD1 (5 bases). Trimming stripped 0 bases from V and 2 bases from J, with 14 bases between. Germline values: CDR1 SGHRS, CDR2 YFSETQ. The CDR3 length is 16 residues. The CDR3 region is CASSLGLRTNQETQYF. CDR3 nucleotide sequence: TGCGCCAGCAGCTTGGGCCTCCGGACAAATCAAGAGACCCAGTACTTC.

There are many counts of this clonotype. The chain uses TRBV12-3 or TRBV12-4 and TRBJ2-1; 10 bases match TRBD2. CDR3 length: 12 amino acids. With 8 bases clipped from V and 8 bases from J, the junction kept 3 bases outside the gene matches. CDR3 DNA sequence: TGTGCCAGCTCACTAGCGGGGTATGAGCAGTTCTTC. Amino acid sequence: CASSLAGYEQFF.

J is TRBJ2-3 and V is TRBV27; the D gene could be TRBD1 or TRBD2 (5 bases each). This CDR3 spans 16 amino acids. V was cut by 0 bases and J by 2 bases, with 12 bases left in between. Germline V CDR1 and CDR2: MNHEY, SMNVEV (reference sequence). This chain's CDR3 is CASSLSIGAVTDTQYF. The DNA for the CDR3 is TGTGCCAGCAGTTTATCGATCGGGGCGGTCACAGATACGCAGTATTTT.

This clonotype occurred many times. This chain connects TRBV10-3 to TRBJ2-1, with a tentative D call TRBD2 (6 bases). The CDR3 extends over 14 amino acids. The germline V and J ends were trimmed by 6 bases and 5 bases, with 14 bases remaining between them. Germline CDR1 is ENHRY and CDR2 is SYGVKD. The CDR3 DNA is TGTGCCATCAGGCCCCACGGGGGAGACAATGAGCAGTTCTTC. This encodes CAIRPHGGDNEQFF.

V usage is TRBV12-3 or TRBV12-4 and J usage is TRBJ2-3; the match to TRBD2 covers 10 bases. The CDR3 totals 16 residues. Unmatched junction bases numbered 12, after V lost 8 bases and J lost 4 bases. The CDR3 reads CASGTPRLAGPDTQYF. The CDR3 coding sequence is TGTGCCAGCGGCACTCCGAGACTAGCGGGCCCAGATACGCAGTATTTT.

This clonotype was counted many times. The J gene is TRBJ2-3, the V gene TRBV4-2; D is unresolved. Germline V lookup: CDR1 LGHNA, CDR2 YNFKEQ. The germline V and J ends were trimmed by 4 bases and 6 bases, with 14 bases remaining between them. The CDR3 extends over 14 amino acids. CDR3 amino acids: CASSPDLGPDTQYF. CDR3 bases: TGTGCCAGCAGCCCGGACCTGGGCCCCGATACGCAGTATTTT.

This clonotype came up a few times. The chain combines TRBV20-1 with TRBJ2-1, with 11 bases aligning to TRBD2. The CDR3 is made up of 18 amino acids. From germline, CDR1 is DFQATT and CDR2 SNEGSKA (reference sequence). J gave up 4 bases and V 1 base, and 12 bases lay outside the gene matches. CDR3 nucleotide sequence: TGCAGTGCTAGAGCCGGGACTAGCGGAGGCCTGCCATACAATGAGCAGTTCTTC. Translating it yields CSARAGTSGGLPYNEQFF.

In this sample, this clonotype turned up a few times. The rearrangement uses TRBV5-1 and TRBJ2-2; D call uncertain. CDR1 and CDR2 (germline): SGHRS, YFSETQ. This CDR3 is 15 amino acids long. Trimming pared 0 bases from V and 7 bases from J, leaving 13 bases between. This CDR3 reads CASSLDTAPYGELFF. CDR3 bases: TGCGCCAGCAGCTTGGACACCGCACCGTACGGGGAGCTGTTTTTT.

This chain links TRBV28 with TRBJ2-7; D is perhaps TRBD1 (5 bases). This CDR3 comprises 13 residues. Germline V gene data show CDR1 as MDHEN and CDR2 as SYDVKM. Deletions cut 2 bases from V and 3 bases from J, with 8 bases between. CDR3: CASSLQGIYEQYV. The CDR3, as DNA: TGTGCCAGCAGTTTACAGGGTATCTACGAGCAGTACGTC.